These T cell receptor beta chains were read from a single sample in a study of T cells after yellow fever vaccination. TCRdb recomputed calls from the 5' RACE reads with MiXCR, one row per CDR3 protein. The repertoire holds about 99,000 distinct CDR3 sequences, under 7% seen once, with roughly two fifths in the top ten. Sequenced material: CD8+ T cells sorted from PBMCs, taken 10 days after the yellow fever booster vaccination. Receptors were obtained from a man in his late teens or twenties who received the YFV17D yellow fever vaccine. CDR3s include the opening cysteine and the closing phenylalanine or tryptophan. A D gene is named only where the DNA matches it firmly. Not every row has a clone size; where given, it reads once, few, many or a size class.

V: TRBV27; D: .; size: .; J: TRBJ2-3; DNA: TGTGCCAGCAGTTCACAGGTCTTGACAGATACGCAGTATTTT; CDR3: CASSSQVLTDTQYF
V: TRBV7-9; D: .; size: few; J: TRBJ1-1; DNA: TGTGCCAGCAGCTTTGCCGCCCTGGGGGTAACGTTCGCTTTCTTT; CDR3: CASSFAALGVTFAFF
V: TRBV30; D: TRBD2; size: many; J: TRBJ2-7; DNA: TGTGCCTGGACCCCCCCCGGACTAGCGGGGTACCACGAGCAGTACTTC; CDR3: CAWTPPGLAGYHEQYF
V: TRBV5-1; D: .; size: .; J: TRBJ1-1; DNA: TGCGCCAGCAGCTCGTACCAGGGTGGACCTGAAGCTTTCTTT; CDR3: CASSSYQGGPEAFF
V: TRBV11-2; D: TRBD2; size: many; J: TRBJ2-6; DNA: TGTGCCAGCAGCTTATCCACTAGCGGGCACGCCGGGGCCAACGTCCTGACTTTC; CDR3: CASSLSTSGHAGANVLTF
V: TRBV7-9; D: .; size: .; J: TRBJ2-4; DNA: TGTGCCAGCAGCTTAAATCTAGCCAAAAACATTCAGTACTTC; CDR3: CASSLNLAKNIQYF
V: TRBV11-2; D: .; size: .; J: TRBJ2-7; DNA: TGTGCCAGCAGCCCCGGGCCCAAGACCTACGAGCAGTACTTC; CDR3: CASSPGPKTYEQYF
V: TRBV12-3/TRBV12-4; D: .; size: .; J: TRBJ1-1; DNA: TGTGCCAGCAGGGGGAATCAGGTTGAAGCTTTCTTT; CDR3: CASRGNQVEAFF
V: TRBV7-9; D: .; size: many; J: TRBJ2-1; DNA: TGTGCCAGCAGCTTTACTCGTGGGTCGACCTACAATGAGCAGTTCTTC; CDR3: CASSFTRGSTYNEQFF
V: TRBV6-5; D: TRBD2; size: .; J: TRBJ2-5; DNA: TGTGCCACTAAGGGACTAGCGGGGGGTTCACAAGAGACCCAGTACTTC; CDR3: CATKGLAGGSQETQYF
V: TRBV7-8; D: .; size: many; J: TRBJ2-7; DNA: TGTGCCAGCAGCTTAATCCTAAACGAGCAGTACTTC; CDR3: CASSLILNEQYF
V: TRBV24-1; D: TRBD1; size: many; J: TRBJ2-1; DNA: TGTGCCACCAGTGAGGGGATTGACAGGGCCAAGTTCTTC; CDR3: CATSEGIDRAKFF
V: TRBV21-1; D: .; size: .; J: TRBJ1-2; DNA: TGTGCCAGCAGCCAAAGAGGGACAGGGGGCAACTATGGCTACACCTTC; CDR3: CASSQRGTGGNYGYTF
V: TRBV29-1; D: .; size: many; J: TRBJ2-2; DNA: TGCAGCGCCTTGACGGGCACCGGGGAGCTGTTTTTT; CDR3: CSALTGTGELFF
V: TRBV3-1; D: .; size: .; J: TRBJ2-5; DNA: TGTGCCAGCAGCCAAGATTTAGGACCGCTGTACCAAGAGACCCAGTACTTC; CDR3: CASSQDLGPLYQETQYF
V: TRBV20-1; D: TRBD1; size: .; J: TRBJ1-4; DNA: TGCAGTGCTCGCGGACAGGGAGGGGTGGAAAAACTGTTTTTT; CDR3: CSARGQGGVEKLFF
V: TRBV6-1; D: .; size: .; J: TRBJ1-5; DNA: TGTGCCAGCAGTGTCTCGGGACGGAACAATCAGCCCCAGCATTTT; CDR3: CASSVSGRNNQPQHF
V: TRBV5-1; D: .; size: few; J: TRBJ1-1; DNA: TGCGCCAGCAGCCCTAGAGGGGACTCGAGGACTGAAGCTTTCTTT; CDR3: CASSPRGDSRTEAFF
V: TRBV7-3; D: TRBD1; size: few; J: TRBJ2-2; DNA: TGTGCCAGCAGCCGAAGTCCGGGACAGGGGGCGTCCGGGGAGCTGTTTTTT; CDR3: CASSRSPGQGASGELFF
V: TRBV6-6; D: .; size: few; J: TRBJ1-5; DNA: TGTGCCAGCAGGGAGGGGGAAATCAATCAGCCCCAGCATTTT; CDR3: CASREGEINQPQHF
V: TRBV3-1; D: .; size: few; J: TRBJ2-7; DNA: TGTGCCAGCAGCTCCCCGAGACTGGAATCCTACGAGCAGTACTTC; CDR3: CASSSPRLESYEQYF
V: TRBV7-6; D: .; size: few; J: TRBJ1-2; DNA: TGTGCCAGCAGCTTATCGCAAGGGGACTATGGCTACACCTTC; CDR3: CASSLSQGDYGYTF
V: TRBV6-6; D: TRBD1; size: .; J: TRBJ1-2; DNA: TGTGCCACCCTGGGGACAGGGGAGGGTGGGACCTATGGCTACACCTTC; CDR3: CATLGTGEGGTYGYTF
V: TRBV10-2; D: .; size: .; J: TRBJ2-2; DNA: TGCGCCAGCCTCTGGAATCCAAACACCGGGGAGCTGTTTTTT; CDR3: CASLWNPNTGELFF
V: TRBV2; D: .; size: .; J: TRBJ1-1; DNA: TGTGCCAGCAGTGACGTCCCTAGGGTGTCTGAAGCTTTCTTT; CDR3: CASSDVPRVSEAFF
V: TRBV6-4; D: .; size: many; J: TRBJ2-1; DNA: TGTGCCAGCAGTGACTCGCACGAGGGGGGCTCCTACAATGAGCAGTTCTTC; CDR3: CASSDSHEGGSYNEQFF
V: TRBV12-3/TRBV12-4; D: .; size: many; J: TRBJ2-5; DNA: TGTGCCAGCAGCTTCCAAGAGACCCAGTACTTC; CDR3: CASSFQETQYF
V: TRBV30; D: .; size: .; J: TRBJ1-1; DNA: TGTGCCTGGAGTTGGTCAGCTTTAGGGACTGAAGCTTTCTTT; CDR3: CAWSWSALGTEAFF
V: TRBV12-3/TRBV12-4; D: .; size: few; J: TRBJ2-5; DNA: TGTGCCAGCAGCGATGGGGGGGCAGAAGAGACCCAGTACTTC; CDR3: CASSDGGAEETQYF
V: TRBV5-1; D: .; size: many; J: TRBJ1-1; DNA: TGCGCCAGCAGCTCCCAGGGCGCGAACACTGAAGCTTTCTTT; CDR3: CASSSQGANTEAFF
V: TRBV27; D: .; size: .; J: TRBJ1-1; DNA: TGTGCCAGCAGTCTGCGGGGGGAGTCGGGCACTGAAGCTTTCTTT; CDR3: CASSLRGESGTEAFF
V: TRBV30; D: TRBD2; size: many; J: TRBJ2-7; DNA: TGTGCCTGGAGTAAAGGACTAGCGGGGGGTCAGGAGCAGTACTTC; CDR3: CAWSKGLAGGQEQYF
V: TRBV6-1; D: .; size: few; J: TRBJ1-1; DNA: TGTGCCAGCAGTGCCTTTGGGAGGCGGACTGATGAAGCTTTCTTT; CDR3: CASSAFGRRTDEAFF
V: TRBV21-1; D: .; size: many; J: TRBJ2-2; DNA: TGTGCCAGCAGCAAAAAAAGTACAGGAGGTTCGAACACCGGGGAGCTGTTTTTT; CDR3: CASSKKSTGGSNTGELFF
V: TRBV9; D: TRBD1; size: few; J: TRBJ1-4; DNA: TGTGCCAGCAGCGGTCCGGGACAGGGGGATGAAAAACTGTTTTTT; CDR3: CASSGPGQGDEKLFF
V: TRBV19; D: .; size: many; J: TRBJ2-6; DNA: TGTGCCAGTACCATCTCTGGGGCCAACGTCCTGACTTTC; CDR3: CASTISGANVLTF
V: TRBV29-1; D: .; size: many; J: TRBJ1-1; DNA: TGCAGCGTCGCAGTTATGAACACTGAAGCTTTCTTT; CDR3: CSVAVMNTEAFF
V: TRBV27; D: .; size: .; J: TRBJ2-3; DNA: TGTGCCAGCAGTTCTGCGAGGGCAGGGATCTCTAGCACAGATACGCAGTATTTT; CDR3: CASSSARAGISSTDTQYF
V: TRBV29-1; D: TRBD1; size: many; J: TRBJ2-2; DNA: TGCAGCGTTGAATCCTCGAGGGGGCGCACCGGGGAGCTGTTTTTT; CDR3: CSVESSRGRTGELFF
V: TRBV20-1; D: .; size: many; J: TRBJ2-2; DNA: TGCAGTGCTCTTATCCCGGCCGCGAACACCGGGGAGCTGTTTTTT; CDR3: CSALIPAANTGELFF
V: TRBV6-2/TRBV6-3; D: TRBD2; size: .; J: TRBJ2-3; DNA: TGTGCCAGCAGTTACCTTCCGCTAGCGGGGAGCACAGATACGCAGTATTTT; CDR3: CASSYLPLAGSTDTQYF
V: TRBV7-9; D: .; size: few; J: TRBJ2-1; DNA: TGTGCCAGCAGCTCCACGAGGATGCTAGCAGGGGCCCACTCCTACAATGAGCAGTTCTTC; CDR3: CASSSTRMLAGAHSYNEQFF